Listed here are 14 T cell receptor beta chains from one sample, sequenced in a study of neoadjuvant anti-PD-1 for oral cavity cancer. Only in-frame clones appear in the TCRdb table, and some are missing; sequencing was by immunoSEQ multiplex PCR. Seen here are about 8,700 clones, approximately 70% observed once, and the top ten hold roughly 8.7%. Sequences were derived from tumor tissue, sampled before nivolumab (anti-PD-1) treatment. Receptor source: a person between 40 and 80 years old with oral cavity squamous cell carcinoma.

This clone was detected a few times. The chain is built from TRBV28 and TRBJ2-7; 8 bases agree with TRBD1. V gave up 3 bases and J gave up 3 bases; unmatched junction bases: 7. The CDR3 contains 15 residues. CDR1 is MDHEN, CDR2 SYDVKM, per germline. CDR3 in amino acids: CASSFAGTGFYEQYF. CDR3 in DNA: TGTGCCAGCAGTTTTGCCGGGACAGGCTTCTACGAGCAGTACTTC.

This clone has more than one count but fewer than ten. V gene TRBV19 combines with J gene TRBJ1-6; tentative D call: TRBD1 (6 bases). Trimming removed 6 bases from V and 9 bases from J, with 15 bases in between. This CDR3 has 14 residues. Looked up from germline, CDR1 is LNHDA and CDR2 is SQIVND (reference sequence). The CDR3 DNA reads TGTGCCAGTAGGCAGGGGCGGAGGGGTTCACCCCTCCACTTT. Its protein product is CASRQGRRGSPLHF.

The chain links TRBV7-8 to TRBJ2-1; 13 bases match TRBD2. CDR1 and CDR2 (germline): SGHVS, FQNEAQ. This CDR3 has 16 residues. The trim removed 5 bases at V and 7 bases at J, leaving 8 bases unmatched. The CDR3 here is CASSPGTSGVGNEQFF. The CDR3, as DNA: TGTGCCAGCAGCCCAGGGACTAGCGGGGTGGGAAATGAGCAGTTCTTC.

This chain joins TRBV11-2 and TRBJ2-7; 7 bases align to TRBD1. The CDR3 runs 15 residues. CDR1 and CDR2 (germline): SGHAT, FQNNGV. Trimming at V came to 5 bases and at J to 1 base, leaving 8 bases not matched to a gene. CDR3 DNA: TGTGCCAGCAGCCCACGGGACAGCTTTTCCTACGAGCAGTACTTC. It translates to CASSPRDSFSYEQYF.

The chain's CDR3 is CASSSPSGGLSTDTQYF. DNA for the CDR3: TGTGCCAGCAGCTCTCCTAGCGGGGGCCTTTCCACAGATACGCAGTATTTT. The genes are TRBV11-3 and TRBJ2-3; 10 positions agree with TRBD2. Germline CDR1 and CDR2: SGHNT and YENEEA. Germline trimming cut 4 bases from V and 2 bases from J; bases unmatched to any gene: 9. The CDR3 runs to 17 residues.

This clone was seen a handful of times. The genes are TRBV5-1 and TRBJ2-5; D unclear. Germline assignment: CDR1 SGHRS and CDR2 YFSETQ. V lost 3 bases to trimming and J lost 5 bases, with 8 bases between them. The CDR3 covers 12 residues. CDR3 nucleotide sequence: TGCGCCAGCAGCTCTCTTCTTGAGACCCAGTACTTC. Translated, it gives CASSSLLETQYF.

In regard to this clone: Within the sample, other DNA sequences also encode this same CDR3. This chain links TRBV7-3 with TRBJ2-1; 8 nucleotides line up with TRBD2. V shed 5 bases, J shed 8 bases, and the junction held 14 bases outside the gene matches. CDR1 and CDR2 (germline): SGHTA, FQGTGA. This CDR3 is 16 amino acids long. CDR3 sequence reads: CASSHPSGLNRDEQFF. For the CDR3, the DNA is TGTGCCAGCAGCCACCCTAGCGGGCTTAACAGAGATGAGCAGTTCTTC.

This chain connects TRBV16 to TRBJ1-5; D is undetermined. The CDR3 is 15 residues long. In germline, CDR1 is KGHSY, CDR2 FQNENV. Trimming removed 7 bases from V and 2 bases from J, with 15 bases in between. CDR3 nucleotides: TGTGCCAGCAATCCCGATGGGAGGGGCAATCAGCCCCAGCATTTT. It is translated as CASNPDGRGNQPQHF.

The DNA for the CDR3 is TGTGCCTGGAGTGTAGGGGCAAGCAATCAGCCCCAGCATTTT. Translating it yields CAWSVGASNQPQHF. The chain couples TRBV30 to TRBJ1-5; perhaps TRBD1 as D (5 bases). The ends were cut back, 0 bases at V and 1 base at J, with 7 bases in the middle. This CDR3 is 14 amino acids long. The germline gives CDR1 GTSNPN, CDR2 SVGIG (reference sequence).

This clone has just one count. J is TRBJ2-7 and V is TRBV6-5; possible D gene TRBD1, 6 bases. Per germline, CDR1 MNHEY and CDR2 SVGAGI. This CDR3 contains 14 residues. With 3 bases removed from V and 6 bases from J, the gap between germline ends came to 15 bases. The CDR3 DNA reads as TGTGCCAGCAGTTATGGCCAGGGGAGCGGCGAGCAGTACTTC. Its translation: CASSYGQGSGEQYF.

Comments on this clone: A junction boundary mismatches the germline segment, possibly from a read error. V is TRBV6-1 and J is TRBJ2-7; the D is unclear. Looked up from germline, CDR1 is MNHNS and CDR2 is SASEGT. The CDR3 is 11 amino acids. CDR3 bases: TGTGCCAGCAGCGAAGGTCACGAGCAGTACTTC. Translating it yields CASSEGHEQYF.

This rearrangement joins TRBV6-5 to TRBJ1-2; 7 bases agree with TRBD1. The germline gives CDR1 MNHEY, CDR2 SVGAGI. With V trimmed by 5 bases and J by 8 bases, 11 bases remained unmatched. The CDR3 is 14 residues long. The CDR3 nucleotides read TGTGCCAGCAGTGATCAGGGGGGGGGATTAGGCTACACCTTC. Translating gives CASSDQGGGLGYTF.

This clone was seen a few times. The chain uses TRBV4-1 and TRBJ1-5, with 7 bases matching TRBD1. This CDR3 is built from 15 residues. Germline V CDR1 and CDR2: MGHRA, YSYEKL. V trimming: 2 bases; J trimming: 3 bases; junction bases outside the gene matches: 4. CDR3 coding DNA: TGCGCCAGCAGCCAATCGACAGGGTTCAATCAGCCCCAGCATTTT. This gives the protein CASSQSTGFNQPQHF.

Only a few counts were recorded for this clone. V is TRBV30 and J is TRBJ1-2; D gene uncertain. The CDR3 has 11 amino acids. Germline V CDR1 and CDR2: GTSNPN, SVGIG (reference sequence). The germline V and J ends were trimmed by 0 bases and 8 bases, with 7 bases remaining between them. In DNA, the CDR3 is TGTGCCTGGAGTGTAGGAGGAGGCTACACCTTC. Amino acids: CAWSVGGGYTF.